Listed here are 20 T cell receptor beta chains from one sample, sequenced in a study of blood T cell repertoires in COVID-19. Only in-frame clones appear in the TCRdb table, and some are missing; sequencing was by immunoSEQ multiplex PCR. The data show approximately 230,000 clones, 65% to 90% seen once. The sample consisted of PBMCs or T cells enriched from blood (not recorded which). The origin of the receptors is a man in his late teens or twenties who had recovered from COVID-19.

This chain's CDR3 is CASSQRNSPLHF. The CDR3 nucleotides are TGTGCCAGCAGCCAGAGAAATTCACCCCTCCACTTT. The chain has TRBV7-8 and TRBJ1-6; D is ambiguous. Germline-derived CDR1 and CDR2 are SGHVS and FQNEAQ. This CDR3 comprises 12 residues. Trimming stripped 5 bases from V and 7 bases from J, with 6 bases between.

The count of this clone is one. The chain's CDR3 is CASSLGSTGDYGYTF. CDR3 coding DNA: TGTGCCAGCAGTCTTGGAAGCACAGGGGACTATGGCTACACCTTC. The gene calls are TRBV6-5 and TRBJ1-2; 7 bases are shared with TRBD1. This CDR3 contains 15 residues. Trimming removed 5 bases from V and 3 bases from J; junction bases left unmatched: 9. The V gene's germline CDR1 is MNHEY and CDR2 SVGAGI.

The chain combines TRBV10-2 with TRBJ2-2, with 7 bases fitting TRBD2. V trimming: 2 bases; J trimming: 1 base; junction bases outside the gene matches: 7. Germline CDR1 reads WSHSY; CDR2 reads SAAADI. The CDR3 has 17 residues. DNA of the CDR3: TGCGCCAGCAGTGAGCCGATGTGGGAGGGGAACACCGGGGAGCTGTTTTTT. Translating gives CASSEPMWEGNTGELFF.

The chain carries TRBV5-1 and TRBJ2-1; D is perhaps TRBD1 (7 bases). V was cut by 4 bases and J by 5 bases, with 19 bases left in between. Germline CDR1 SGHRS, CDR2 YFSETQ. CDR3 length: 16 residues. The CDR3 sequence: CASSPGGNRGNNEQFF. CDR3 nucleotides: TGCGCCAGCAGCCCAGGGGGGAACAGGGGAAACAATGAGCAGTTCTTC.

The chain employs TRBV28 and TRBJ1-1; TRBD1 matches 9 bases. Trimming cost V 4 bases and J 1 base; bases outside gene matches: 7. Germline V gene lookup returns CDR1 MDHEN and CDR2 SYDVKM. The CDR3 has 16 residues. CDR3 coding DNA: TGTGCCAGCAGTTCCTACAGGGGGCTAGGGAACACTGAAGCTTTCTTT. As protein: CASSSYRGLGNTEAFF.

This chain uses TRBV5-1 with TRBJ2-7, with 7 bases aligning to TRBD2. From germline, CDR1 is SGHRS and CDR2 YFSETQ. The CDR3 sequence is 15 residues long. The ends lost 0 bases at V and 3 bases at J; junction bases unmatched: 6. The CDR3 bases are TGCGCCAGCAGCTTGGGGGCTAGCGGCAACTACGAGCAGTACTTC. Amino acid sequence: CASSLGASGNYEQYF.

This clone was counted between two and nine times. The CDR3 region has the DNA TGTGCCAGCAGTTGGACTAGCGGGGTGAACAATGAGCAGTTCTTC. It yields the protein CASSWTSGVNNEQFF. The V and J genes are TRBV27 and TRBJ2-1, with TRBD2 matching over 12 bases. The V gene's germline CDR1 is MNHEY and CDR2 SMNVEV (reference sequence). The V segment lost 4 bases and the J segment 5 bases; nucleotides outside the gene matches: 3. The CDR3 spans 15 residues.

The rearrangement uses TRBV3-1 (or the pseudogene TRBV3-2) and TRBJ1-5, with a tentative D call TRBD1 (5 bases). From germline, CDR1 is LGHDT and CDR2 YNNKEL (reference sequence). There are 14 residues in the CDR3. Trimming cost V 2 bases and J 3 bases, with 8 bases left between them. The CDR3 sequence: CASSQRQFNQPQHF. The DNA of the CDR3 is TGTGCCAGCAGCCAACGACAGTTCAATCAGCCCCAGCATTTT.

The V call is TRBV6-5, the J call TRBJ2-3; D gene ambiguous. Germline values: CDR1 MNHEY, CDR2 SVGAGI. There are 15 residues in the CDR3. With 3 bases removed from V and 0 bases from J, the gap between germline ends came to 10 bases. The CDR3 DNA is TGTGCCAGCAGTTATTCCGCGGCTAGCACAGATACGCAGTATTTT. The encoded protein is CASSYSAASTDTQYF.

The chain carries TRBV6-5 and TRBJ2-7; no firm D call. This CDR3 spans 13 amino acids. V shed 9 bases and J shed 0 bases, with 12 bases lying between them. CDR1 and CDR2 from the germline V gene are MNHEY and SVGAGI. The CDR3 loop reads CASHAGNSYEQYF. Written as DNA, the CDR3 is TGTGCCAGTCACGCAGGTAACTCCTACGAGCAGTACTTC.

CDR3 in DNA: TGTGCCAGCAGCCGTCGGGACTATAATTCACCCCTCCACTTT. It translates to CASSRRDYNSPLHF. The chain uses TRBV7-9 and TRBJ1-6; D gene uncertain. The germline V and J ends were trimmed by 5 bases and 3 bases, with 8 bases remaining between them. The CDR3 is 14 residues long. The germline gives CDR1 SEHNR, CDR2 FQNEAQ (reference sequence).

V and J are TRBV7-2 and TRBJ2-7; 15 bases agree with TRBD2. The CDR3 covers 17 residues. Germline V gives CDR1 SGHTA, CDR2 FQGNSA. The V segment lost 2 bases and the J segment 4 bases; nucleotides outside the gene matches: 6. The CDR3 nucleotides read TGTGCCAGCAGCTTATACGGACTAGCGGGAGGGACATACGAGCAGTACTTC. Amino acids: CASSLYGLAGGTYEQYF.

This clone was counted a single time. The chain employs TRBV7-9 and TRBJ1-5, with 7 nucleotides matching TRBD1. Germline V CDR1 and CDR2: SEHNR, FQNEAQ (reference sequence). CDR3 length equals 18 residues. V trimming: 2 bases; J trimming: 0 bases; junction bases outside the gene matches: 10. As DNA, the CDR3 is TGTGCCAGCAGCTTACATTCAGGGGGTTGGGGTAGCAATCAGCCCCAGCATTTT. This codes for CASSLHSGGWGSNQPQHF.

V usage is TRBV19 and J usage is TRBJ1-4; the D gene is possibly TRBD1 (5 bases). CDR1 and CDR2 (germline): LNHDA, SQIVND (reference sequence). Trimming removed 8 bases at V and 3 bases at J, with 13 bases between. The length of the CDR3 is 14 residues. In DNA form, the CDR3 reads TGTGCCAGTTTCGTCGGAGGGGCTAATGAAAAACTGTTTTTT. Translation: CASFVGGANEKLFF.

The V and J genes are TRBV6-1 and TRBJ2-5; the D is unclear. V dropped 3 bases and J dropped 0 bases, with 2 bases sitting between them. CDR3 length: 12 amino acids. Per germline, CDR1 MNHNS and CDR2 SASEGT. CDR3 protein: CASSDNQETQYF. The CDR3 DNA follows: TGTGCCAGCAGTGACAACCAAGAGACCCAGTACTTC.

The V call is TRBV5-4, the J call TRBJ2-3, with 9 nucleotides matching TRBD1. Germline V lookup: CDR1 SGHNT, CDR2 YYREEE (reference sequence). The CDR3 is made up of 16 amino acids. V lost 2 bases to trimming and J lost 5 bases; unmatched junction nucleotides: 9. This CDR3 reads CASSFRGTGNRDTQYF. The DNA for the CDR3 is TGTGCCAGCAGCTTTAGGGGGACAGGGAACCGAGATACGCAGTATTTT. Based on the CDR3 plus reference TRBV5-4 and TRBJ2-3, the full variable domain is ETGVTQSPTHLIKTRGQQVTLRCSSQSGHNTVSWYQQALGQGPQFIFQYYREEENGRGNFPPRFSGLQFPNYSSELNVNALELDDSALYLCASSFRGTGNRDTQYFGPGTRLTVL.

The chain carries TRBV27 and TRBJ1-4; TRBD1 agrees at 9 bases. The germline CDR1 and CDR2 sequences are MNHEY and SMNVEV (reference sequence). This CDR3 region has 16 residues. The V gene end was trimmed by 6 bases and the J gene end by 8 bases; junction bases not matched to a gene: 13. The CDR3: CASRRDRVRSREKLFF. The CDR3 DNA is TGTGCCAGCAGGAGGGACAGGGTCCGATCCCGGGAAAAACTGTTTTTT.

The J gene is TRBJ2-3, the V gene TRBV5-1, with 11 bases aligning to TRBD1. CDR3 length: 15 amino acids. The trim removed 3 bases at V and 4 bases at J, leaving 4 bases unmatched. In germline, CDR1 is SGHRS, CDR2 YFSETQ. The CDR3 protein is CASSSPGQGADTQYF. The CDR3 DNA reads TGCGCCAGCAGCTCTCCGGGACAGGGGGCAGATACGCAGTATTTT. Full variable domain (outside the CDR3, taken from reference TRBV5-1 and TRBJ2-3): KAGVTQTPRYLIKTRGQQVTLSCSPISGHRSVSWYQQTPGQGLQFLFEYFSETQRNKGNFPGRFSGRQFSNSRSEMNVSTLELGDSALYLCASSSPGQGADTQYFGPGTRLTVL.

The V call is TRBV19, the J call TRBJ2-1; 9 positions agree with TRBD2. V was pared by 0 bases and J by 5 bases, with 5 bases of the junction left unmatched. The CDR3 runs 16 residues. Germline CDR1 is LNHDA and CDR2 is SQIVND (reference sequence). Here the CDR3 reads CASSIDRAGGNNEQFF. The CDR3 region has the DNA TGTGCCAGTAGTATAGACCGAGCGGGAGGTAACAATGAGCAGTTCTTC.

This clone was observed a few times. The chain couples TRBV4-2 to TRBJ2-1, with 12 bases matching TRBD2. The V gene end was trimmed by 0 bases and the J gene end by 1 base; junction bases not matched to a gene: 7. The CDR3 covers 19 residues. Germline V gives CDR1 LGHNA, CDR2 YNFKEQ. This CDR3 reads CASSQEASGGARSYNEQFF. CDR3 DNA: TGTGCCAGCAGCCAAGAGGCTAGCGGGGGGGCCCGTTCCTACAATGAGCAGTTCTTC.